This T cell receptor beta chain was identified during a study of cytomegalovirus exposure and HLA in healthy donors. V lost 2 bases and J 0 bases, leaving 8 bases between the germline ends. In germline, CDR1 is GTSNPN, CDR2 SVGIG (reference sequence). This CDR3 region has 14 residues. As concerns this clone: As yet, its antigen is unknown.

PCR primers comprised 60 Vbeta and 13 Jbeta primers. Clones were sequenced by immunoSEQ multiplex PCR, and TCRdb holds only the in-frame ones, with some missing. The sample lists some 140,000 clones, 70% to 80% occurring once. Study results and limitations: TRBV6-2, TRBV6-3 and other indistinguishable V segments were excluded. For TCR beta chains, V- and J-gene trimming was later linked to a missense DCLRE1C variant.

The J gene is TRBJ2-4, the V gene TRBV30; no firm D call. The receptor was isolated from a young man in good health and CMV-seronegative. The source material was PBMCs. The CDR3 is CAWSLGLAKNIQYF. The DNA of the CDR3 is TGTGCCTGGAGTCTTGGGCTAGCCAAAAACATTCAGTACTTC.